This paragraph covers one TCR beta chain sequence. What antigen it recognizes has not been identified. Within one base of it there is no much larger clone, and no base qualities were kept. This specimen belongs to a study of OX40 agonist ivuxolimab in advanced cancers. For the study in its entirety: Ivuxolimab, which targeted the costimulatory receptor OX40 (CD134), was an agonistic, fully human IgG2 monoclonal antibody. Intravenous ivuxolimab was administered to patients every 2 weeks at six dose levels: 0.01, 0.1, 0.3, 1.5, 3 and 10 mg/kg. Among the roughly 52 dose-escalation patients, around 19 had hepatocellular carcinoma, roughly 15 melanoma, 9 renal cell carcinoma and 9 head and neck cancer. The dose-escalation cohort was roughly 87% male with a mean age of 60 years, ranging from roughly 23 to 80. Patients were allowed to have had prior anti-PD-1, anti-PD-L1 or anti-CTLA-4 therapy, and 40% to 45% of the dose-escalation patients had been treated with checkpoint inhibitors. Partial responses occurred in three dose-escalation patients: two with cutaneous melanoma and one with hepatocellular carcinoma. The point of sequencing TCRbeta in the periphery was to test whether ivuxolimab changed TCR sequence diversity and drove clonal T-cell expansion. The monotherapy dose-escalation portion (N ≈ 56 patients) of the phase I ivuxolimab trial is reported in the paper. Here is what the overall study found, with its caveats: Which antigens the clonally expanded peripheral T cells were specific for was not determined. Partial responders in the 0.1-3.0 mg/kg groups had among the lowest normalized peripheral clonal expansion, especially among CD8+ T cells. At doses of 0.1 to 3.0 mg/kg, clonal expansion of both CD4+ and CD8+ T cells in blood was seen between baseline and week 6. Low levels of normalized T-cell clonal expansion were also seen in some patients who did not respond. After ivuxolimab, more expanded clones were found on average in CD8+ T cells than in CD4+ T cells.

CDR1 SGHNT and CDR2 YENEEA are derived from the germline V gene. Its CDR3 holds 13 amino acids, cysteine through phenylalanine. Just the 39-base CDR3 DNA is kept, in frame starting at base 1. Cut back by 0 bases and 4 bases, the V and J ends lie 6 bases apart. Genomic DNA was extracted from sorted cells for sequencing of the TCRbeta CDR3 region. The immunoSEQ Assay was used to sequence the TCRbeta CDR3 regions. Drawn from immuneACCESS, this table holds only the in-frame rearrangements with V and J called that TCRdb kept. Clones are partly lost; checked studies trace under half to an unresolved V gene and leave the rest unexplained. The sample has tens of thousands of clones on record, about 89% of them singletons. Around 0.54% of the sample rests with the top ten. The trial excluded patients who had a history of autoimmune disease or who were on systemic immunosuppression. In every dose cohort, peripheral blood was drawn for TCR sequencing at baseline, cycle 4 day 1, and cycle 7 day 1. The samples were taken from a phase I, first-in-human, multicenter, open-label dose-escalation trial of ivuxolimab. The trial enrolled adults with locally advanced or metastatic head and neck squamous cell, hepatocellular, melanoma or renal cell carcinoma. Before TCR sequencing, CD4+ T cells and CD8+ T cells were sorted from peripheral blood as separate populations.

The source material was CD4+ or CD8+ T cells sorted from blood, sampled in a trial of the OX40 agonist ivuxolimab. The sequence links TRBV11-3 to TRBJ1-1, with a weak D call of TRBD1 (5 bases match). The TCR originated in an adult with an advanced solid tumor such as melanoma, head and neck, liver or kidney cancer. The CDR3 reads as follows: CASSLDGATEAFF. The DNA reads as follows: TGTGCCAGCAGCTTAGACGGGGCCACTGAAGCTTTCTTT.